This T cell receptor beta chain was profiled in a study of tumor-infiltrating lymphocytes in oesophageal squamous cell carcinoma (TCRdb year 2016). Libraries were built with PCR. Sequenced on an Illumina HiSeq 2000. TCRdb reran the public reads through fastp at Q25 and MiXCR, keeping productive beta chains. Rows are combined by CDR3 protein, so each entry shows the most common genes and DNA. Across this sample there are approximately 20,000 distinct CDR3 sequences, with 39% seen only once. The ten largest make up 19% of the sample. A remark on this clonotype: Its antigen has not been determined. No much larger clonotype is one base removed from it; base qualities were not supplied.

V gives up 4 bases and J gives up 2 bases, and the segment between their germline ends measures 27 bases. CDR1 and CDR2 are read off the germline V gene as SGHTA and FQGNSA. Reading from cysteine to phenylalanine, the CDR3 counts 19 amino acids. The CDR3 DNA has 57 bases and is translated from base 1. The clonotype comes from a male donor with esophageal squamous cell carcinoma. Sequenced sample: esophageal tumor tissue. This receptor chain uses TRBV7-2 and TRBJ2-7; the D gene could be either TRBD1 or TRBD2, each agreeing at 7 bases. The CDR3 protein is CASSSPRRGGQPTTYEQYF. The nucleotide sequence is given as TGTGCCAGCAGCTCTCCGCGGCGCGGGGGACAGCCTACCACCTACGAGCAGTACTTC. When the CDR3 is completed using the reference TRBV7-2 and TRBJ2-7 genes on either side, the full variable domain is GAGVSQSPSNKVTEKGKDVELRCDPISGHTALYWYRQSLGQGLEFLIYFQGNSAPDKSGLPSDRFSAERTGGSVSTLTIQRTQQEDSAVYLCASSSPRRGGQPTTYEQYFGPGTRLTVT.